The TCR beta chain under discussion was sequenced for a study of cytomegalovirus exposure and HLA in healthy donors. As for the study in general: In an early release, HLA-typed donors contributed tens of millions of unique TCR sequences.

Healthy donors of bone marrow made up the group. This clone was detected a few times. The antigen remains undetermined. Broader study findings: Reports described diagnosis of cytomegalovirus status by the classifier as highly specific and sensitive. For TCR beta chains, V- and J-gene trimming was later linked to a missense DCLRE1C variant.

PCR involved 60 Vbeta and 13 Jbeta primers. Libraries were prepared by immunoSEQ multiplex PCR; TCRdb keeps only in-frame clonotypes and omits some of them. The sample lists roughly 110,000 clones, roughly 68% occurring once. Sequenced sample: PBMCs. The sequence came from a young woman in good health and CMV-seronegative.

The CDR3 protein is CATSRAEGVHTEAFF. CDR3 coding DNA: TGTGCCACCAGCAGAGCCGAGGGTGTGCACACTGAAGCTTTCTTT. The genes are TRBV15 and TRBJ1-1; D gene unclear. The germline V gene encodes CDR1 LNHNV and CDR2 YYDKDF (reference sequence). This CDR3 region has 15 residues. Trimming pared 1 base from V and 3 bases from J, leaving 12 bases between.